Shown below are 9 T cell receptor beta chains from a single sample sequenced in a study of blood T cell repertoires in COVID-19 (dated by TCRdb to the early 2020s). The library was generated by the immunoSEQ multiplex PCR assay. Held by TCRdb, this immuneACCESS table contains in-frame sequences only and omits some clones. Under half of the omission traces to an unresolved V gene where checked; the cause of the rest is unknown. Present in this sample are about 98,000 clones, approximately 79% of which were seen just once. The ten largest clones take up about a tenth of the sample. The sequencing input was peripheral blood. Receptor source: a man in his 70s with active or convalescent COVID-19.

This clone was recorded a few times. The CDR3, as DNA: TGTGCCAGCAGCGAGACAGGGACGACGATCTCTCGAAGAAACACCATATATTTT. Encoded protein: CASSETGTTISRRNTIYF. The rearrangement links TRBV25-1 to TRBJ1-3; 7 nucleotides agree with TRBD1. The J segment lost 5 bases and the V segment lost 6 bases, leaving 19 bases of the junction unmatched. This CDR3 has 18 residues. CDR1 and CDR2 (germline): MGHDK, SYGVNS.

The chain employs TRBV3-1 (or the pseudogene TRBV3-2) and TRBJ1-6, with unresolved D. Trimming took off 3 bases at V and 7 bases at J, with 4 bases between the two ends. The CDR3 has 12 residues. Germline V gives CDR1 LGHDT, CDR2 YNNKEL (reference sequence). The CDR3 loop reads CASSHRNSPLHF. CDR3 bases: TGTGCCAGCAGCCACAGGAATTCACCCCTCCACTTT.

The chain uses TRBV11-2 and TRBJ1-2, with 9 positions matching TRBD1. The V gene end was trimmed by 6 bases and the J gene end by 3 bases; junction bases not matched to a gene: 8. CDR1 and CDR2 from the germline V gene are SGHAT and FQNNGV. The CDR3 is 15 residues long. The CDR3 protein is CASSARDRVYYGYTF. CDR3 DNA sequence: TGTGCCAGCAGTGCCCGGGACAGGGTTTACTATGGCTACACCTTC. Combining the CDR3 with reference TRBV11-2 and TRBJ1-2 gives the whole variable domain EAGVAQSPRYKIIEKRQSVAFWCNPISGHATLYWYQQILGQGPKLLIQFQNNGVVDDSQLPKDRFSAERLKGVDSTLKIQPAKLEDSAVYLCASSARDRVYYGYTFGSGTRLTVV.

The chain has TRBV6-5 and TRBJ1-2; 7 nucleotides line up with TRBD1. Trimming at V came to 5 bases and at J to 4 bases, leaving 10 bases not matched to a gene. The CDR3 has 15 residues. Germline assignment: CDR1 MNHEY and CDR2 SVGAGI. This CDR3 is CASSRTGTYTYGYTF. CDR3 nucleotide sequence: TGTGCCAGCAGTCGGACAGGAACTTACACCTATGGCTACACCTTC.

The V gene is TRBV7-2, the J gene TRBJ2-5; 8 nucleotides line up with TRBD2. The V gene's germline CDR1 is SGHTA and CDR2 FQGNSA. This CDR3 spans 15 amino acids. J was trimmed by 4 bases and V by 1 base; bases with no gene match: 5. The DNA for the CDR3 is TGTGCCAGCAGCTTAGGCCCGGGGGGGGGAGAGACCCAGTACTTC. This translates into CASSLGPGGGETQYF.

This CDR3 is CASSRETSSYNEQFF. CDR3 bases: TGTGCCAGCAGTCGCGAAACGAGCTCCTACAATGAGCAGTTCTTC. The chain is built from TRBV7-6 and TRBJ2-1; D is ambiguous. Germline V gene sequence: CDR1 SGHVS, CDR2 FNYEAQ. The CDR3 length is 15 residues. The ends were cut back, 6 bases at V and 0 bases at J, with 12 bases in the middle. Full variable domain (remainder filled in from reference TRBV7-6 and TRBJ2-1): GAGVSQSPRYKVTKRGQDVALRCDPISGHVSLYWYRQALGQGPEFLTYFNYEAQQDKSGLPNDRFSAERPEGSISTLTIQRTEQRDSAMYRCASSRETSSYNEQFFGPGTRLTVL.

About this clone itself: Since the CDR3 does not end with the conserved phenylalanine or tryptophan, this likely comes from a read error. The rearrangement uses TRBV5-1 and TRBJ1-2, with D maybe TRBD1 (5 bases). The V end was cut by 4 bases, the J end by 4 bases, with 14 bases between. CDR1 SGHRS and CDR2 YFSETQ come from the germline V gene. This CDR3 is built from 14 residues. CDR3 sequence: CASSVGTQLYGYTL. CDR3 DNA: TGCGCCAGCAGCGTCGGGACTCAACTCTATGGCTACACCCTC.

The genes are TRBV6-5 and TRBJ1-1; tentatively, D is TRBD1 (5 bases). There are 15 residues in the CDR3. Germline loops: CDR1 MNHEY, CDR2 SVGAGI. V dropped 2 bases and J dropped 1 base, with 11 bases sitting between them. CDR3 loop: CASSYRFTGNTEAFF. In DNA, the CDR3 is TGTGCCAGCAGTTACCGCTTCACAGGGAACACTGAAGCTTTCTTT.

The rearrangement joins TRBV11-3 to TRBJ2-7, with D uncertain. Per the germline V gene, CDR1 is SGHNT and CDR2 is YENEEA. This CDR3 is 12 amino acids long. V dropped 2 bases and J dropped 3 bases, with 5 bases sitting between them. CDR3 protein: CASSLLNYEQYF. DNA of the CDR3: TGTGCCAGCAGCTTATTAAACTACGAGCAGTACTTC.